This T cell receptor beta chain was identified during a study of T cell changes during pregnancy in multiple sclerosis. TCRdb's table, derived via immunoSEQ multiplex PCR, lists solely in-frame clones and lacks some. Of about 93,000 clones listed, 75% to 95% are singletons. The CDR3 sequence is 17 residues long. Germline V CDR1 and CDR2: GTSNPN, SVGIG (reference sequence). The junction had 11 bases not matched to a gene; V was cut back by 5 bases and J by 0 bases. The rearrangement joins TRBV30 to TRBJ1-5, with 9 bases matching TRBD1. The sample consisted of peripheral blood, taken before pregnancy. The source is a female donor with multiple sclerosis, enrolled in a pregnancy study. In DNA, the CDR3 is TGTGCCTGGGGGGCAGGGGACAGGGTCATTAGCAATCAGCCCCAGCATTTT. It is translated as CAWGAGDRVISNQPQHF.